One TCR beta chain is described in this entry. Its specificity is not known. The CDR3 consists of 16 residues. Germline lookup yields CDR1 MGHRA and CDR2 YSYEKL. V shed 0 bases and J 10 bases; nucleotides not matched to a gene: 13. This sample is part of a study of cytomegalovirus exposure and HLA in healthy donors. Overall study findings and caveats: Sequencing likely caused a cluster of highly shared sequence variants.

Primers included in the PCR were 60 Vbeta and 13 Jbeta primers. Using immunoSEQ multiplex PCR, the repertoire was profiled, and TCRdb retains in-frame clones only, with some absent. This sample has tens of thousands of clones, with approximately 82% found just once. The gene calls are TRBV4-1 and TRBJ2-5, with 8 positions matching TRBD1. The source is a man aged 40-55 years in good health and CMV-seronegative. Sequencing was carried out using PBMCs. The CDR3 region is CASSQEIQDRVRSQYF. In DNA, the CDR3 is TGCGCCAGCAGCCAAGAAATCCAGGACAGGGTTCGGAGCCAGTACTTC.